Sequencing of this T cell receptor beta chain was carried out in a study of CD8+CD57+ T cells in acquired aplastic anemia. As to this clonotype: What it recognizes is unknown.

TCR beta VDJ combinations and CDR3 sequences were profiled from genomic DNA. MiXCR, run by TCRdb on the reads, gives a single entry per CDR3 protein. The sample includes about 200,000 distinct CDR3 sequences, approximately 60% of them seen just once. All patients picked for sequencing had shown, by flow cytometry, an expansion of CD8+CD57+ cells. The diagnosis in all patients was severe acquired aplastic anemia. Study-level findings and limits: Patients shared about 30 CD8+ CDR3 sequences with controls. Any difference that existed in CD8+ Simpson's diversity between patients and controls was not significant.

The source is a human donor with aplastic anemia. The sample taken for sequencing was sorted CD4+, CD8+, or CD8+CD57+ T cells (not recorded which) from PBMCs.

In DNA form, the CDR3 reads TGTGCCAGCAGCTCGTTTACGGGCAATGAGCAGTTCTTC. Translation gives CASSSFTGNEQFF. The chain couples TRBV7-3 to TRBJ2-1, with unresolved D. The CDR3 is 13 amino acids. V was pared by 4 bases and J by 6 bases, with 10 bases between. CDR1 is SGHTA and CDR2 is FQGTGA in the germline V gene.